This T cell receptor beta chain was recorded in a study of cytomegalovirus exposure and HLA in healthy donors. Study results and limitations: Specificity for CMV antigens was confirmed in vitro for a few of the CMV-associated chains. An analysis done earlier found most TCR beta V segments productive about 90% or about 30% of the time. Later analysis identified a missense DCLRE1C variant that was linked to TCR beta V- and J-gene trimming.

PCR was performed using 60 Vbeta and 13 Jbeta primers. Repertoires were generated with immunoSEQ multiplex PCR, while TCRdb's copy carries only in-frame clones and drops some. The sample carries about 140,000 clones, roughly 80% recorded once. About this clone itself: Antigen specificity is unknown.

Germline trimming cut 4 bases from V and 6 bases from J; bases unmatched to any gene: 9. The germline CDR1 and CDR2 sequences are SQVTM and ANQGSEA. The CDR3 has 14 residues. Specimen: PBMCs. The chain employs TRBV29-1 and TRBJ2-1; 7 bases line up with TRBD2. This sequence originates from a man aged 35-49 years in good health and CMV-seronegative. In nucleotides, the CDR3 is TGCAGCGTTGTCCCACTAGCGTTAGGCAATGAGCAGTTCTTC. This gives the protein CSVVPLALGNEQFF.